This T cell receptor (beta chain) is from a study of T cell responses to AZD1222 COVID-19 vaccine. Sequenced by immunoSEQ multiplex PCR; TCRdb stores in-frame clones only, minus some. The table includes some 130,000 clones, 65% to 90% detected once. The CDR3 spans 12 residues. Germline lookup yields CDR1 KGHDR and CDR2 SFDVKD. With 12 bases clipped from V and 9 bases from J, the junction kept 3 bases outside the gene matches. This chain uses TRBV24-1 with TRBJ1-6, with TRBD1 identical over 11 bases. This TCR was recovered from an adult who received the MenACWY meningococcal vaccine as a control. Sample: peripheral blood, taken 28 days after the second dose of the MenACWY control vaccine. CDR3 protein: CAAGTGGSPLHF. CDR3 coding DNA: TGTGCCGCGGGGACAGGGGGTTCACCCCTCCACTTT.